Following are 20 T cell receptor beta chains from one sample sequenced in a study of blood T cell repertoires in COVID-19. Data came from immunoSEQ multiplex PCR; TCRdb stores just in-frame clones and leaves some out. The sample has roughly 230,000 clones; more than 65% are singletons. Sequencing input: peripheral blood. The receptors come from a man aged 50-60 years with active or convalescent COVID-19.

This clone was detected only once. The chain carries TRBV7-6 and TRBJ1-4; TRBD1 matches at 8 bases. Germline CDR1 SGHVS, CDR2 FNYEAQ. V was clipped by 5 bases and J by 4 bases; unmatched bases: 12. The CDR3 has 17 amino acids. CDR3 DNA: TGTGCCAGCAGCCCAGGACAGGGACGAATACTTAATGAAAAACTGTTTTTT. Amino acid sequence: CASSPGQGRILNEKLFF. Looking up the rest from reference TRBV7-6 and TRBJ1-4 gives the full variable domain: GAGVSQSPRYKVTKRGQDVALRCDPISGHVSLYWYRQALGQGPEFLTYFNYEAQQDKSGLPNDRFSAERPEGSISTLTIQRTEQRDSAMYRCASSPGQGRILNEKLFFGSGTQLSVL.

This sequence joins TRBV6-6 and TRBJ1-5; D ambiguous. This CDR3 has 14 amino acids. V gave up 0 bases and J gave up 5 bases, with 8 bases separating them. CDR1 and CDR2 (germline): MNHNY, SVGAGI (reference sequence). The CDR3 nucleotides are TGTGCCAGCAGTTACTCCCCAGATGATCAGCCCCAGCATTTT. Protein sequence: CASSYSPDDQPQHF.

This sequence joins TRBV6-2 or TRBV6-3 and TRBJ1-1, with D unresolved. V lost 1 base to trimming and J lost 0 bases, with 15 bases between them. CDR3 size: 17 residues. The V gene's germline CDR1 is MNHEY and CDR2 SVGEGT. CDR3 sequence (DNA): TGTGCCAGCAGTTACTTACATCAGGCGCCCATGAACACTGAAGCTTTCTTT. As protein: CASSYLHQAPMNTEAFF.

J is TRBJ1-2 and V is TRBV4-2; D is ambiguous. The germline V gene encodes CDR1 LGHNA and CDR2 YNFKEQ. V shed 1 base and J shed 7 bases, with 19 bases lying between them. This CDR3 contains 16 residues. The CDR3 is CASSQGNGEAASGYTF. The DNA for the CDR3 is TGTGCCAGCAGCCAAGGTAACGGAGAGGCAGCAAGTGGCTACACCTTC.

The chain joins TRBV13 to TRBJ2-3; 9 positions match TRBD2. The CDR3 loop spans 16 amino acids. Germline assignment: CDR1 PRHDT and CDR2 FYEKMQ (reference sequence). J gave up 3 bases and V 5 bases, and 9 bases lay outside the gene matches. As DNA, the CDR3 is TGTGCCAGCAGCCTTACTCTAGCGGGGAGTACAGATACGCAGTATTTT. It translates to CASSLTLAGSTDTQYF. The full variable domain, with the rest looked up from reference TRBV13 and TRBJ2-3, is AAGVIQSPRHLIKEKRETATLKCYPIPRHDTVYWYQQGPGQDPQFLISFYEKMQSDKGSIPDRFSAQQFSDYHSELNMSSLELGDSALYFCASSLTLAGSTDTQYFGPGTRLTVL.

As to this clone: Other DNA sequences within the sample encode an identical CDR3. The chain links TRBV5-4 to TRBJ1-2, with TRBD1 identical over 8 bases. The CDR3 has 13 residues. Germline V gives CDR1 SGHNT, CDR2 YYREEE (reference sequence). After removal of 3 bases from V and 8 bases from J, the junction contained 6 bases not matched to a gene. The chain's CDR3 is CASSSQGAGGYTF. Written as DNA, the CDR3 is TGTGCCAGCAGCTCGCAGGGGGCGGGAGGCTACACCTTC.

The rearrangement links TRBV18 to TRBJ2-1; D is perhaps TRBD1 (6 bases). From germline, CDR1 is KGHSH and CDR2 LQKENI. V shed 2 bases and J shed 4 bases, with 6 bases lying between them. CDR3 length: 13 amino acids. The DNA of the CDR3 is TGTGCCAGCTCACCAGGACAGTACAATGAGCAGTTCTTC. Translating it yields CASSPGQYNEQFF.

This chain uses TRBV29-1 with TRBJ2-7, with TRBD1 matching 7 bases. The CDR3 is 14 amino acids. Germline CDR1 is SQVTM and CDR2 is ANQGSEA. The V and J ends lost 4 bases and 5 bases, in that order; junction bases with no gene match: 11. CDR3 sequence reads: CSVALRVGGDEQYF. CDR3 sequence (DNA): TGCAGCGTTGCCCTTCGGGTAGGGGGCGACGAGCAGTACTTC.

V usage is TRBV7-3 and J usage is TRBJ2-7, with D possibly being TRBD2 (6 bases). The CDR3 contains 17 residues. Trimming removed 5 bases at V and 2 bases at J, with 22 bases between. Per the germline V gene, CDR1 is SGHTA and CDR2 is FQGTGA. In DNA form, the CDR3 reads TGTGCCAGCAGCCTAGAGTCTGCCGGGGGTTATGCCTACGAGCAGTACTTC. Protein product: CASSLESAGGYAYEQYF.

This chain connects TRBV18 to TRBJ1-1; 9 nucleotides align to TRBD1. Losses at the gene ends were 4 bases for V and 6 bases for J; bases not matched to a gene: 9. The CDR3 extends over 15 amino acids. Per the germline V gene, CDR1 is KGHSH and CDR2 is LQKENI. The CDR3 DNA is TGTGCCAGCTCACAAACAACAGGGGGCATGGCTGAAGCTTTCTTT. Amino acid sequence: CASSQTTGGMAEAFF.

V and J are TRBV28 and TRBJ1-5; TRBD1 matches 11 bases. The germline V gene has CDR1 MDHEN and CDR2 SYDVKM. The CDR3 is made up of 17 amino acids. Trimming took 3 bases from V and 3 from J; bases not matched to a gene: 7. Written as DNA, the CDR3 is TGTGCCAGCAGTTTCCTCCCGGGACAGGGGGTCAATCAGCCCCAGCATTTT. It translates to CASSFLPGQGVNQPQHF.

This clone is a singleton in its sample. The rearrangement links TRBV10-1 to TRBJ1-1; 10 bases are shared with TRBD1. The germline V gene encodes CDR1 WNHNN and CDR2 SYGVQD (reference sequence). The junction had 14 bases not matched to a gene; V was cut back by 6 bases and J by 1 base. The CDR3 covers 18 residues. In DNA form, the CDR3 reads TGCGCCAGCAGAGACCGAATCGACAGGGGGCAATGGAACACTGAAGCTTTCTTT. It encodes CASRDRIDRGQWNTEAFF.

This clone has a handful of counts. Here the CDR3 DNA reads TGTGCCAGCAGCTTAGTGGACAGGGGTTATTTGAACACTGAAGCTTTCTTT. It is translated as CASSLVDRGYLNTEAFF. V gene TRBV7-2 combines with J gene TRBJ1-1; 9 nucleotides match TRBD1. CDR1 SGHTA and CDR2 FQGNSA come from the germline V gene. J lost 0 bases, V lost 1 base, and 6 bases had no gene match. This CDR3 is built from 17 residues.

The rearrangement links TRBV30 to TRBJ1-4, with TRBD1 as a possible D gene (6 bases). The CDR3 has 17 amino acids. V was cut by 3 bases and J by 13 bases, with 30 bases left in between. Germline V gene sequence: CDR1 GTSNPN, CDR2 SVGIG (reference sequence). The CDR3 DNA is TGTGCCTGGAGAAGGGGGTCCGCCACCCCCCTCCAAGAGAGACTGTTTTTT. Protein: CAWRRGSATPLQERLFF.

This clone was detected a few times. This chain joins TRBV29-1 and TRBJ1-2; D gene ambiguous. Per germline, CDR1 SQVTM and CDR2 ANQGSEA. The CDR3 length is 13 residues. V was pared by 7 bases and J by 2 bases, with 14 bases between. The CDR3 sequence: CSARRLTNYGYTF. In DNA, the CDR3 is TGCAGCGCCCGCCGACTGACCAACTATGGCTACACCTTC.

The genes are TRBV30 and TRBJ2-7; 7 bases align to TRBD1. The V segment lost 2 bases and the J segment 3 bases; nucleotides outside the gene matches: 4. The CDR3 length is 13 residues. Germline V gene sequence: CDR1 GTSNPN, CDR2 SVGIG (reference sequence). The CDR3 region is CAWSHDRDYEQYF. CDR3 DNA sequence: TGTGCCTGGAGTCATGACAGGGACTACGAGCAGTACTTC. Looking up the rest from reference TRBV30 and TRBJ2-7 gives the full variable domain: SQTIHQWPATLVQPVGSPLSLECTVEGTSNPNLYWYRQAAGRGLQLLFYSVGIGQISSEVPQNLSASRPQDRQFILSSKKLLLSDSGFYLCAWSHDRDYEQYFGPGTRLTVT.

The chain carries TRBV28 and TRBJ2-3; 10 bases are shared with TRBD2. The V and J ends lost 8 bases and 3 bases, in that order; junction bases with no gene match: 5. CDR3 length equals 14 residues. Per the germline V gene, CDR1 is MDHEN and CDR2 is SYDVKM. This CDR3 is CASLPGLATDTQYF. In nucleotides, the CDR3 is TGTGCCAGCCTACCGGGACTAGCGACAGATACGCAGTATTTT.

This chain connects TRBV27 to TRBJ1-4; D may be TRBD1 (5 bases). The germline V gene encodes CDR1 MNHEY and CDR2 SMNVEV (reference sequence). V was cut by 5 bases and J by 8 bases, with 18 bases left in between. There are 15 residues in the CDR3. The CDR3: CASSLTGWDNEKLFF. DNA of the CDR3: TGTGCCAGCAGTCTCACAGGATGGGATAACGAAAAACTGTTTTTT.

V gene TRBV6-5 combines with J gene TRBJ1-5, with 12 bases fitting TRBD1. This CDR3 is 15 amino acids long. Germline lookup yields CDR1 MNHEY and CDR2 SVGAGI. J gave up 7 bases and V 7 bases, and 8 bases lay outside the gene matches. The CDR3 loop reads CASIGTGGARQPQHF. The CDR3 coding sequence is TGTGCCAGCATCGGGACAGGGGGCGCGAGGCAGCCCCAGCATTTT.

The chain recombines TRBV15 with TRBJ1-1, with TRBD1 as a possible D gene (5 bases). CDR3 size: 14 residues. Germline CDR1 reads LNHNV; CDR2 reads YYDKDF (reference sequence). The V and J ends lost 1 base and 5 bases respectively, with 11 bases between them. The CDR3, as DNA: TGTGCCACCAGCAGAGCCAGGGTTGAGACTGAAGCTTTCTTT. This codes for CATSRARVETEAFF.